The clone carrying this T cell receptor beta chain was observed many times. Its antigen remains unknown. TCRdb called the RACE reads again in MiXCR, with one record for every CDR3 protein. Found here are about 62,000 distinct CDR3 sequences, 5.5% to 7.5% of them singletons; the top ten hold 1.6%. Germline V CDR1 and CDR2: DFQATT, SNEGSKA (reference sequence). CDR3 length: 15 residues. V trimming: 1 base; J trimming: 6 bases; junction bases outside the gene matches: 7. The data are from a study of human T cells and chemical hapten exposure. Time point: pre-sensitization, week 0. As for treatment: therapeutic diphenylcyclopropenone sensitization with weekly scalp DPC. Study-level points and caveats: No change in TCRs above 1 in 1000 frequency was produced by DPC sensitization. Expanded TCR sets contained significantly more large CDR3 similarity clusters than controls.

This sequence was found in a woman aged 25-40 years with alopecia areata. Some clones in this sample may be carry-over from other donors' samples. The material was whole blood, obtained in connection with sensitization to the hapten diphenylcyclopropenone (DPC). V gene TRBV20-1 combines with J gene TRBJ1-5; 9 bases match TRBD1. The CDR3 loop reads CSARVTGGAGQPQHF. CDR3 bases: TGCAGTGCTAGAGTTACAGGGGGCGCCGGTCAGCCCCAGCATTTT.